This entry lists 16 T cell receptor beta chains sequenced from one sample in a study of shared T cell receptors in the human thymus. Generated by immunoSEQ multiplex PCR, the TCRdb table keeps only in-frame clones and is missing some. The sample consists of about 380,000 clones, over 90% of them appearing once. The sample taken for sequencing was thymocytes. These receptors were taken from a human donor.

J is TRBJ1-1 and V is TRBV27; D unresolved. V was pared by 8 bases and J by 1 base, with 14 bases between. There are 14 residues in the CDR3. CDR1 and CDR2 (germline): MNHEY, SMNVEV (reference sequence). Written as DNA, the CDR3 is TGTGCCAGCTCTATCTTGGCGGAGAACACTGAAGCTTTCTTT. Residues: CASSILAENTEAFF.

This chain joins TRBV29-1 and TRBJ2-7, with 7 bases fitting TRBD2. CDR3 size: 15 residues. Germline CDR1 reads SQVTM; CDR2 reads ANQGSEA. V trimming: 4 bases; J trimming: 7 bases; junction bases outside the gene matches: 16. The CDR3 is CSVVDRREILGEQYF. The CDR3 nucleotides read TGCAGCGTTGTAGATCGGCGGGAGATACTGGGGGAGCAGTACTTC.

V usage is TRBV5-1 and J usage is TRBJ1-3; 7 bases map to TRBD1. V lost 4 bases and J lost 0; bases outside the gene matches: 7. The CDR3 runs to 16 residues. Germline V gene lookup returns CDR1 SGHRS and CDR2 YFSETQ. The CDR3 coding sequence is TGCGCCAGCAGCCCCGGACAGGTAACCTCTGGAAACACCATATATTTT. Translating gives CASSPGQVTSGNTIYF.

V gene TRBV6-1 combines with J gene TRBJ2-2; unclear D gene. V gave up 6 bases and J gave up 4 bases, with 12 bases separating them. Germline values: CDR1 MNHNS, CDR2 SASEGT. This CDR3 comprises 14 residues. CDR3 sequence (DNA): TGTGCCAGCAGGGAAAAGGGTCCCACCGGGGAGCTGTTTTTT. It codes for CASREKGPTGELFF.

The V call is TRBV19, the J call TRBJ2-1; possibly TRBD2 for D (7 bases). The CDR3 sequence is 16 residues long. V was trimmed by 9 bases and J by 4 bases, leaving 22 bases between them. In germline, CDR1 is LNHDA, CDR2 SQIVND (reference sequence). The CDR3 DNA sequence: TGTGCCAGCCAAATGCCGGGGGGCCTTCGGTACAATGAGCAGTTCTTC. This codes for CASQMPGGLRYNEQFF.

The J gene is TRBJ2-1, the V gene TRBV4-1, with D uncertain. CDR1 is MGHRA, CDR2 YSYEKL, per germline. CDR3 length equals 17 residues. Deletions cut 4 bases from V and 3 bases from J, with 19 bases between. The CDR3 sequence: CASSPSAGGSVYNEQFF. CDR3 sequence (DNA): TGCGCCAGCAGCCCCTCAGCTGGCGGTTCGGTCTACAATGAGCAGTTCTTC.

This sequence joins TRBV4-2 and TRBJ2-7, with D possibly being TRBD2 (6 bases). V shed 3 bases and J shed 1 base, with 13 bases lying between them. Germline V gives CDR1 LGHNA, CDR2 YNFKEQ. The CDR3 is 15 residues long. CDR3 nucleotide sequence: TGTGCCAGCAGCCAGGGTAGCGGTAGTTCCTACGAGCAGTACTTC. This translates into CASSQGSGSSYEQYF.

The chain uses TRBV5-1 and TRBJ2-3; TRBD2 matches at 15 bases. This CDR3 region has 19 residues. The V and J ends lost 4 bases and 5 bases, in that order; junction bases with no gene match: 14. Germline V gene sequence: CDR1 SGHRS, CDR2 YFSETQ. The CDR3 loop reads CASSPGLAGGTKGLDTQYF. For the CDR3, the DNA is TGCGCCAGCAGCCCGGGACTAGCGGGAGGTACGAAAGGCTTAGATACGCAGTATTTT.

This chain uses TRBV7-6 with TRBJ2-1, with 8 bases lining up with TRBD2. The CDR3 extends over 16 amino acids. Trimming removed 3 bases from V and 6 bases from J; junction bases left unmatched: 10. Germline CDR1 is SGHVS and CDR2 is FNYEAQ. CDR3 nucleotides: TGTGCCAGCAGCTTTGGAAGAGCGGGAGCGACCAATGAGCAGTTCTTC. Its translation: CASSFGRAGATNEQFF. The full variable domain, rest sourced from reference TRBV7-6 and TRBJ2-1, is GAGVSQSPRYKVTKRGQDVALRCDPISGHVSLYWYRQALGQGPEFLTYFNYEAQQDKSGLPNDRFSAERPEGSISTLTIQRTEQRDSAMYRCASSFGRAGATNEQFFGPGTRLTVL.

This chain links TRBV5-8 with TRBJ1-2; a weak D match, TRBD1 (6 bases). Per the germline V gene, CDR1 is SGHTS and CDR2 is YDEGEE. V shed 3 bases and J shed 6 bases, with 21 bases lying between them. The CDR3 has 16 residues. The CDR3 nucleotides are TGTGCCAGCAGCTCCGGCAGGGAAATAGGGGGAGATGGCTACACCTTC. Translated, it gives CASSSGREIGGDGYTF. The full variable domain, completed using reference TRBV5-8 and TRBJ1-2, is EAGVTQSPTHLIKTRGQQATLRCSPISGHTSVYWYQQALGLGLQFLLWYDEGEERNRGNFPPRFSGRQFPNYSSELNVNALELEDSALYLCASSSGREIGGDGYTFGSGTRLTVV.

The CDR3 coding sequence is TGTGCCAGCAGCGCGGGACAGGGGGCGAAGGAGACCCAGTACTTC. It specifies CASSAGQGAKETQYF. This chain connects TRBV11-2 to TRBJ2-5, with TRBD1 matching over 12 bases. CDR1 SGHAT and CDR2 FQNNGV come from the germline V gene. The CDR3 has 15 amino acids. V shed 5 bases and J 5 bases; nucleotides not matched to a gene: 6. Full variable domain (remainder filled in from reference TRBV11-2 and TRBJ2-5): EAGVAQSPRYKIIEKRQSVAFWCNPISGHATLYWYQQILGQGPKLLIQFQNNGVVDDSQLPKDRFSAERLKGVDSTLKIQPAKLEDSAVYLCASSAGQGAKETQYFGPGTRLLVL.

V is TRBV27 and J is TRBJ2-7; either TRBD1 or TRBD2 may supply D (5 bases each). This CDR3 has 16 amino acids. Germline values: CDR1 MNHEY, CDR2 SMNVEV (reference sequence). The germline V and J ends were trimmed by 5 bases and 0 bases, with 17 bases remaining between them. The CDR3 DNA sequence: TGTGCCAGCAGTGCTACCGAGGGGCCTCACTCCTACGAGCAGTACTTC. It encodes CASSATEGPHSYEQYF.

The chain carries TRBV5-5 and TRBJ1-5, with 8 bases identical to TRBD1. In germline, CDR1 is SGHKS, CDR2 YYEKEE (reference sequence). The ends lost 0 bases at V and 4 bases at J; junction bases unmatched: 9. The length of the CDR3 is 17 residues. CDR3 sequence: CASSLEWRRGHNQPQHF. The CDR3 DNA is TGTGCCAGCAGCTTGGAATGGCGCAGGGGGCATAATCAGCCCCAGCATTTT.

This clone is a singleton in its sample. The chain combines TRBV15 with TRBJ2-1, with 12 bases aligning to TRBD2. The CDR3 contains 16 residues. Looked up from germline, CDR1 is LNHNV and CDR2 is YYDKDF (reference sequence). Trimming at V came to 0 bases and at J to 9 bases, leaving 6 bases not matched to a gene. CDR3: CATSRDSSGRAAEQFF. DNA for the CDR3: TGTGCCACCAGCAGAGATTCTAGCGGGAGGGCGGCTGAGCAGTTCTTC.

This clone was recorded once. V and J are TRBV9 and TRBJ2-7; 7 bases are a match to TRBD1. The CDR3 extends over 14 amino acids. Germline V gives CDR1 SGDLS, CDR2 YYNGEE. V lost 0 bases, J lost 2 bases, and 2 bases stayed unmatched. CDR3 sequence reads: CASSVGGQTYEQYF. Here the CDR3 DNA reads TGTGCCAGCAGCGTAGGGGGACAGACCTACGAGCAGTACTTC. The whole variable domain, remainder taken from reference TRBV9 and TRBJ2-7, is DSGVTQTPKHLITATGQRVTLRCSPRSGDLSVYWYQQSLDQGLQFLIQYYNGEERAKGNILERFSAQQFPDLHSELNLSSLELGDSALYFCASSVGGQTYEQYFGPGTRLTVT.

The chain couples TRBV5-4 to TRBJ1-2; D is possibly TRBD1 (6 bases). The CDR3 sequence is 17 residues long. V lost 3 bases and J 5 bases, leaving 23 bases between the germline ends. Germline assignment: CDR1 SGHNT and CDR2 YYREEE (reference sequence). CDR3 in DNA: TGTGCCAGCAGCTCAGGAGGGACACCGAATCTTGGGTATGGCTACACCTTC. This translates into CASSSGGTPNLGYGYTF.